Given below is one T cell receptor beta chain in context. The data are from a study of PD-L1 blockade in urothelial cancer. This CDR3 spans 16 amino acids. Germline CDR1 SGHDT, CDR2 YYEEEE. V was pared by 0 bases and J by 5 bases, with 17 bases between. Indicated time point: peripheral blood 6 weeks after treatment start. Using immunoSEQ multiplex PCR, the repertoire was profiled, and TCRdb retains in-frame clones only, with some absent. The sample lists around 110,000 clones; less than 95% were seen once. The sequence was collected from a man aged 55 to 70 with urothelial cancer. The rearrangement uses TRBV5-6 and TRBJ1-2; D perhaps matches TRBD1 (6 bases). Here the sequenced sample was PBMCs, taken around atezolizumab (anti-PD-L1) treatment. CDR3 bases: TGTGCCAGCAGCTTGGTTGGGACAAGCACTATTTATGGCTACACCTTC. This encodes CASSLVGTSTIYGYTF.